This T cell receptor (beta chain) was documented in a study of CD8 T cells in Susac syndrome. Reverse transcription used 0.5 to 1 ug RNA and random hexamers. Each CDR3 protein is one row after TCRdb ran MiXCR on the immunoSEQ multiplex PCR reads. The data contain over 120,000 distinct CDR3 sequences, over 90% of them singletons. CDR1 is MDHEN, CDR2 SYDVKM, per germline. The V gene lost 6 bases and the J gene lost 13 bases, with 12 bases spanning the gap. The CDR3 totals 11 residues. This clonotype was sampled from a human donor with Susac syndrome. The chain combines TRBV28 with TRBJ1-4; D call uncertain. The sample taken for sequencing was CD4+ T cells from PBMCs. This CDR3 is CASRDSSRLFF. The CDR3 bases are TGTGCCAGCAGGGACTCCAGCCGACTGTTTTTT.